This T cell receptor (beta chain) came from a study of regulatory T cells in long-lasting Graves disease. Study-wide points: Favored gene segments in persistent disease were TRBV28, TRBJ1-2 and TRBJ2-5. No thyroid tissue was studied; the work used peripheral blood only.

Trimming cost V 5 bases and J 2 bases; bases outside gene matches: 6. The CDR3 is made up of 15 amino acids. For TCR beta, libraries came from iRepertoire HTBI primers and Arm-PCR of CDR3 regions. TCRdb processed the multiplex PCR reads anew with MiXCR; each CDR3 protein has one entry. Of around 500,000 distinct CDR3 sequences in the sample, about 13% were seen once. Stated time point: newly diagnosed GD, antithyroid drugs for less than 3 months. PBMC RNA served as the TCR library source. An endocrinology department in Xi'an, China, recruited the patients. At least ten counts were recorded for this clonotype. Its antigen is not identified. The data were also submitted as part of a second study, on T cells in Graves' hyperthyroidism and ophthalmopathy. This second study notes: Model predictions of ophthalmopathy came a median around 7.1 months before onset.

The rearrangement links TRBV12-3 or TRBV12-4 to TRBJ1-5; 7 nucleotides agree with TRBD1. This material consisted of peripheral blood mononuclear cells (PBMCs), taken at new diagnosis, from a patient treated with antithyroid drugs. This clonotype was obtained from a man aged 25-40 years with Graves disease. The CDR3 loop reads CASSGTERGNQPQHF. CDR3 nucleotide sequence: TGTGCCAGCAGTGGGACAGAGAGGGGCAATCAGCCCCAGCATTTT.